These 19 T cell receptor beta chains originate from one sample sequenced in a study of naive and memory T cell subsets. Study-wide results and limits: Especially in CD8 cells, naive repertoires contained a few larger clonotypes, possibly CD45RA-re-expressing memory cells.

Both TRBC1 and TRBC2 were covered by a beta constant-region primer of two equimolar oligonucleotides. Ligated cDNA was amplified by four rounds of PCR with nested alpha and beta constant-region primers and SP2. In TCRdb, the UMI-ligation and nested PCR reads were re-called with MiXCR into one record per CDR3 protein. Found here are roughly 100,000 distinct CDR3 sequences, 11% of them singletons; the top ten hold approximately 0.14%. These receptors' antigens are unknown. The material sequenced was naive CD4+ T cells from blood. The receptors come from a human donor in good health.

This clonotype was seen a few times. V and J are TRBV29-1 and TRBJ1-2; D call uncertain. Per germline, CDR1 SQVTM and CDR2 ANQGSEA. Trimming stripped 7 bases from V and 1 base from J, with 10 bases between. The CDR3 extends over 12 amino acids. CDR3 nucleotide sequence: TGCAGCGCCAGAGATTATAACTATGGCTACACCTTC. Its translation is CSARDYNYGYTF.

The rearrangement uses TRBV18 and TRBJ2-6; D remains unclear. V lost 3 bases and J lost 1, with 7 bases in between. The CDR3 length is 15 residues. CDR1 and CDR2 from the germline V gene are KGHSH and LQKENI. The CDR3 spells CASSPGQSGANVLTF. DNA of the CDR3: TGTGCCAGCTCACCGGGCCAATCTGGGGCCAACGTCCTGACTTTC. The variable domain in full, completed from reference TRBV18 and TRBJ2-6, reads NAGVMQNPRHLVRRRGQEARLRCSPMKGHSHVYWYRQLPEEGLKFMVYLQKENIIDESGMPKERFSAEFPKEGPSILRIQQVVRGDSAAYFCASSPGQSGANVLTFGAGSRLTVL.

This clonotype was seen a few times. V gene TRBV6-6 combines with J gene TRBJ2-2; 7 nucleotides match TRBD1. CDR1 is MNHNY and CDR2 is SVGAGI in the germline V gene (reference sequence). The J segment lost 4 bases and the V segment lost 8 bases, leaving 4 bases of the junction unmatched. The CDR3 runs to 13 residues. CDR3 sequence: CASVRDSTGELFF. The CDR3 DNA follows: TGTGCCAGCGTTAGGGACAGCACCGGGGAGCTGTTTTTT.

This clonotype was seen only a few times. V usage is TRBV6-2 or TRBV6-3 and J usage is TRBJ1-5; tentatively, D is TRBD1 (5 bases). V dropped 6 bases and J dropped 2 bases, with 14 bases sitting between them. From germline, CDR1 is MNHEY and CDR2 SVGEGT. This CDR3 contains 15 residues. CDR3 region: CASRTSREGNQPQHF. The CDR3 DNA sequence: TGTGCCAGCAGGACCAGCAGGGAAGGCAATCAGCCCCAGCATTTT.

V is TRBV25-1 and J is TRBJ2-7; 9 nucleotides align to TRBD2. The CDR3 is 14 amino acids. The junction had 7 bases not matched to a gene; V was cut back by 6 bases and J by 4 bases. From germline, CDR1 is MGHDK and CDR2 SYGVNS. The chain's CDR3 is CASRSSGSGYEQYF. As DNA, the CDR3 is TGTGCCAGCAGAAGTAGCGGGAGTGGATACGAGCAGTACTTC.

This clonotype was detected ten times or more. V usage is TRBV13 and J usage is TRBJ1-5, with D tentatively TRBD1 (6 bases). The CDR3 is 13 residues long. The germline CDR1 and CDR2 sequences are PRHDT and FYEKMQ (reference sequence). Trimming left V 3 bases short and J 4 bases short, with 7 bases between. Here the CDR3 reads CASSFGTNQPQHF. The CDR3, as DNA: TGTGCCAGCAGCTTTGGGACAAATCAGCCCCAGCATTTT.

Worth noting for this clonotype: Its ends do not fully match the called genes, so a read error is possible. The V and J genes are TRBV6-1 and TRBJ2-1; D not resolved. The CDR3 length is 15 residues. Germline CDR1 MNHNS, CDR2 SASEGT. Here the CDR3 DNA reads TGTGCCAGCAGTGCCGAAGTAGCTCGGAGCAATAAGCAGTTCTTC. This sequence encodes CASSAEVARSNKQFF.

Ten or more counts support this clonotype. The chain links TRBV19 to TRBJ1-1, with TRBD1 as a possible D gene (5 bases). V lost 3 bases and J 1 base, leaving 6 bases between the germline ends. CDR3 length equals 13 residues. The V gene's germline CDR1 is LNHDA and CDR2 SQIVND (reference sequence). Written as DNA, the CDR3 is TGTGCCAGTAGTATCGGGGGGAACACTGAAGCTTTCTTT. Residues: CASSIGGNTEAFF.

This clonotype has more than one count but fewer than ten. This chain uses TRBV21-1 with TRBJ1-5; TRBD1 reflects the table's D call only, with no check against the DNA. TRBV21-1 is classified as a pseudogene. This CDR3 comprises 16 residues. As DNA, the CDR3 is TGTGCCAGCAGCAAAGGGGGGACAGATAGCAATCAGCCCCAGCATTTT. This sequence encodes CASSKGGTDSNQPQHF.

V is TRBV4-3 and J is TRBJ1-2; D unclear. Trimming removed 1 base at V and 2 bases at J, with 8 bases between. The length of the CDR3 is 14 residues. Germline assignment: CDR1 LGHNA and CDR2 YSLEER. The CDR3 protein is CASSQVDKNYGYTF. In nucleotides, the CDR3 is TGCGCCAGCAGCCAAGTCGACAAGAACTATGGCTACACCTTC.

For the CDR3, the DNA is TGCGCCAGCAGCCTAGCGGACAGAGGGATGGACATTCAGTACTTC. Protein sequence: CASSLADRGMDIQYF. The rearrangement uses TRBV5-1 and TRBJ2-4; the D gene is possibly TRBD2 (7 bases). Trimming took 4 bases from V and 8 from J, leaving 19 bases between them. Germline V gene sequence: CDR1 SGHRS, CDR2 YFSETQ. The CDR3 covers 15 residues.

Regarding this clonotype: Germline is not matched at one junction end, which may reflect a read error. CDR3 in amino acids: CASSREGDQSQHF. The CDR3 bases are TGTGCCAGCAGCCGAGAAGGGGATCAGTCCCAGCATTTT. This rearrangement joins TRBV6-2 or TRBV6-3 to TRBJ1-5, with D possibly matching TRBD1 (5 bases). Germline V gene sequence: CDR1 MNHEY, CDR2 SVGEGT. This CDR3 region has 13 residues.

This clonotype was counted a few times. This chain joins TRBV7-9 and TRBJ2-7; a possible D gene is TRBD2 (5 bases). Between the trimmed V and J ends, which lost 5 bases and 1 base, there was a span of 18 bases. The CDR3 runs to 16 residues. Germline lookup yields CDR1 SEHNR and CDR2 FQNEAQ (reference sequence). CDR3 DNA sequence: TGTGCCAGCAGCCCTAGGTGGAGGCTTGGGTCCTACGAGCAGTACTTC. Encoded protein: CASSPRWRLGSYEQYF.

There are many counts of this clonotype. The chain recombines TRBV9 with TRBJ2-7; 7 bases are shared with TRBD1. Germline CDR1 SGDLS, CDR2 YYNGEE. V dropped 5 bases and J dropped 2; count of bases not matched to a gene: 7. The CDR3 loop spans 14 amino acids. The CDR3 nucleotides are TGTGCCAGCAGTCGTTCTGACAGGGCCTACGAGCAGTACTTC. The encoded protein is CASSRSDRAYEQYF.

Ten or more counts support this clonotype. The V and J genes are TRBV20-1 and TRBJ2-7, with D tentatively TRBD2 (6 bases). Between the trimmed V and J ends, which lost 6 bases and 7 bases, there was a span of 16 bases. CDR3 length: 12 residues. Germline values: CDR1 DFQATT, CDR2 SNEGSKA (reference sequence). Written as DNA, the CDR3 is TGCAGTGCCAGACGCGGGGCCCGGGAGCAGTACTTC. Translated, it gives CSARRGAREQYF.

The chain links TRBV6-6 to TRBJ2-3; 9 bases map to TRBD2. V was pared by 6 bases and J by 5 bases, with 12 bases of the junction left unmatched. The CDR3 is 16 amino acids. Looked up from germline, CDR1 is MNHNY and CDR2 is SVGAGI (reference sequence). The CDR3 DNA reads TGTGCCAGCAGAGGTGATAGCGGGAGCGAGGGAGATACGCAGTATTTT. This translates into CASRGDSGSEGDTQYF.

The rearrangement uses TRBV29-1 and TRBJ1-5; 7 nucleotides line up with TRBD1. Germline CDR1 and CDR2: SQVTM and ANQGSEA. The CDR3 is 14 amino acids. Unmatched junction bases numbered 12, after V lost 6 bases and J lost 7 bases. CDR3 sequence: CSVSSDRVGQPQHF. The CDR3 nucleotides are TGCAGCGTCTCCTCTGACAGGGTGGGACAGCCCCAGCATTTT.

The CDR3 DNA is TGTGCCAGCTTAGCAGGGTTGAACACTGAAGCTTTCTTT. This sequence encodes CASLAGLNTEAFF. This chain joins TRBV18 and TRBJ1-1, with a tentative D call TRBD1 (5 bases). The CDR3 extends over 13 amino acids. The V and J ends lost 7 bases and 0 bases respectively, with 9 bases between them. Germline loops: CDR1 KGHSH, CDR2 LQKENI.

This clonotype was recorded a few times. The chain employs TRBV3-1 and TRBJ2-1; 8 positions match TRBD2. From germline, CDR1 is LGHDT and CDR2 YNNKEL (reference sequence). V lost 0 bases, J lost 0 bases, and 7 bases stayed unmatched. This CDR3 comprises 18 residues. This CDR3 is CASSQDSGLAGSYNEQFF. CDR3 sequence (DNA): TGTGCCAGCAGCCAAGATTCCGGGCTAGCGGGCTCCTACAATGAGCAGTTCTTC.